What follows is one TCR beta chain and its context. Its target is unknown. Germline lookup yields CDR1 SQVTM and CDR2 ANQGSEA. The CDR3 loop spans 14 amino acids. With 2 bases removed from V and 2 bases from J, the gap between germline ends came to 12 bases. This entry comes from a study of CD8+ T cells in alopecia areata. Study details: At a dose of 5 to 10 mg twice daily, oral tofacitinib was given to treated patients. Overall study findings and caveats: There were many expanded lesional clones persisting in scalp and blood during tofacitinib. Among the top 100, expanded CD8+ clones were significantly decreased by tofacitinib, as was scalp clonality.

Extraction of RNA preceded its reverse transcription into cDNA, which served as the sequencing template. Data came from immunoSEQ multiplex PCR; TCRdb stores just in-frame clones and leaves some out. The table lists 150,000 to 200,000 clones, about three fifths of them singletons, with 15% to 20% in the top ten. Noted treatment: oral pan-JAK inhibitor, 5-10 mg twice daily. Patients with alopecia areata provided lesional scalp punch biopsies as well as peripheral blood. This receptor was taken from a human donor with alopecia areata. The rearrangement links TRBV29-1 to TRBJ1-1; D unresolved. The material was CD4+ T cells sorted from blood, obtained between weeks 55 and 65, from a patient treated with tofacitinib. CDR3 protein: CSVERRTVNTEAFF. The DNA for the CDR3 is TGCAGCGTTGAACGGAGGACGGTAAACACTGAAGCTTTCTTT.